These 20 T cell receptor beta chains share one sample of origin, sequenced in a study of T cell clones after liver transplantation. Sequencing used immunoSEQ multiplex PCR; TCRdb keeps in-frame clones, though not all of them. The sample consists of tens of thousands of clones, around four fifths of them appearing once. The specimen was CD4+ T cells from blood, collected at the 22-month timepoint. The source is a human patient who received a liver transplant. Some T cells could come from the graft donor.

This clone is a singleton in its sample. This chain's CDR3 is CASSKRTGLTTNEKLFF. CDR3 in DNA: TGTGCCAGTAGTAAGAGAACAGGGCTTACAACTAATGAAAAACTGTTTTTT. The chain has TRBV19 and TRBJ1-4, with a possible D match to TRBD1 (6 bases). The length of the CDR3 is 17 residues. Between the trimmed V and J ends, which lost 4 bases and 0 bases, there was a span of 15 bases. Germline V gene sequence: CDR1 LNHDA, CDR2 SQIVND (reference sequence). Looking up the rest from reference TRBV19 and TRBJ1-4 gives the full variable domain: DGGITQSPKYLFRKEGQNVTLSCEQNLNHDAMYWYRQDPGQGLRLIYYSQIVNDFQKGDIAEGYSVSREKKESFPLTVTSAQKNPTAFYLCASSKRTGLTTNEKLFFGSGTQLSVL.

The CDR3: CASSYQRGMNTEAFF. The CDR3 nucleotides are TGTGCCAGCAGCTACCAGAGGGGGATGAACACTGAAGCTTTCTTT. The chain combines TRBV7-6 with TRBJ1-1, with D maybe TRBD1 (6 bases). The length of the CDR3 is 15 residues. The germline CDR1 and CDR2 sequences are SGHVS and FNYEAQ. V lost 4 bases and J 0 bases, leaving 12 bases between the germline ends.

This chain connects TRBV5-5 to TRBJ1-6; 8 positions agree with TRBD1. Per germline, CDR1 SGHKS and CDR2 YYEKEE (reference sequence). Trimming removed 4 bases from V and 6 bases from J; junction bases left unmatched: 12. CDR3 length equals 17 residues. CDR3 sequence reads: CASSPRGQGASNSPLHF. The DNA of the CDR3 is TGTGCCAGCAGCCCGCGGGGGCAGGGGGCCTCTAATTCACCCCTCCACTTT. The complete variable domain, with remaining parts taken from reference TRBV5-5 and TRBJ1-6, reads DAGVTQSPTHLIKTRGQQVTLRCSPISGHKSVSWYQQVLGQGPQFIFQYYEKEERGRGNFPDRFSARQFPNYSSELNVNALLLGDSALYLCASSPRGQGASNSPLHFGNGTRLTVT.

J is TRBJ2-3 and V is TRBV9, with 9 bases lining up with TRBD1. CDR1 is SGDLS, CDR2 YYNGEE, per germline. J gave up 4 bases and V 2 bases, and 5 bases lay outside the gene matches. This CDR3 is built from 15 residues. The CDR3 nucleotides are TGTGCCAGCAGCGTGACCCGACAGGGGGCAGATACGCAGTATTTT. Translation: CASSVTRQGADTQYF.

V is TRBV11-2 and J is TRBJ2-7; perhaps TRBD2 as D (6 bases). Trimming took 6 bases from V and 4 from J, leaving 19 bases between them. Germline V gene sequence: CDR1 SGHAT, CDR2 FQNNGV. This CDR3 contains 15 residues. CDR3 in DNA: TGTGCCAGCAGTAGGTGGGCGGTGACTAGTTACGAGCAGTACTTC. Encoded protein: CASSRWAVTSYEQYF.

The chain joins TRBV27 to TRBJ1-2; D gene ambiguous. Germline V gene lookup returns CDR1 MNHEY and CDR2 SMNVEV (reference sequence). Deletions cut 7 bases from V and 2 bases from J, with 8 bases between. The CDR3 loop spans 12 amino acids. CDR3 in amino acids: CASKSGNYGYTF. The CDR3 DNA reads TGTGCCAGCAAAAGTGGAAACTATGGCTACACCTTC.

As DNA, the CDR3 is TGTGCCAGCGGCAAAAGTGGGCAGGGAGAGACCCAGTACTTC. Its translation: CASGKSGQGETQYF. V gene TRBV21-1 combines with J gene TRBJ2-5; TRBD1, the table's D call, was not compared with the DNA. TRBV21-1 is a pseudogene locus. There are 14 residues in the CDR3.

This clone is a singleton in its sample. This chain joins TRBV27 and TRBJ2-1; TRBD2 is a possible D gene (6 bases). There are 14 residues in the CDR3. Germline V gene lookup returns CDR1 MNHEY and CDR2 SMNVEV (reference sequence). V was clipped by 7 bases and J by 7 bases, with 17 bases between them. In DNA, the CDR3 is TGTGCCAGCATAGGAATGCGGGGAAAAAATGAGCAGTTCTTC. This codes for CASIGMRGKNEQFF.

J is TRBJ2-1 and V is TRBV9; TRBD1 might be the D (6 bases). Germline V gives CDR1 SGDLS, CDR2 YYNGEE. The V and J ends lost 3 bases and 3 bases respectively, with 13 bases between them. The CDR3 length is 15 residues. The CDR3 sequence: CASSAVDSHYNEQFF. As DNA, the CDR3 is TGTGCCAGCAGCGCGGTGGACAGCCACTACAATGAGCAGTTCTTC. The entire variable domain, with the rest obtained from reference TRBV9 and TRBJ2-1, is as follows: DSGVTQTPKHLITATGQRVTLRCSPRSGDLSVYWYQQSLDQGLQFLIQYYNGEERAKGNILERFSAQQFPDLHSELNLSSLELGDSALYFCASSAVDSHYNEQFFGPGTRLTVL.

The chain has TRBV5-6 and TRBJ1-4; possibly TRBD1 for D (6 bases). Trimming stripped 0 bases from V and 8 bases from J, with 23 bases between. Per the germline V gene, CDR1 is SGHDT and CDR2 is YYEEEE. The CDR3 totals 18 residues. DNA for the CDR3: TGTGCCAGCAGCTTGGCCAAGGGTACGGGACAAAGATACGAAAAACTGTTTTTT. This codes for CASSLAKGTGQRYEKLFF.

This chain links TRBV28 with TRBJ2-2; 7 positions agree with TRBD2. In germline, CDR1 is MDHEN, CDR2 SYDVKM. There are 14 residues in the CDR3. V was pared by 5 bases and J by 7 bases, with 7 bases of the junction left unmatched. This CDR3 is CASSLGGSSGELFF. In DNA form, the CDR3 reads TGTGCCAGCAGTCTGGGCGGGAGTAGCGGGGAGCTGTTTTTT.

The rearrangement links TRBV6-4 to TRBJ2-1; D is perhaps TRBD2 (5 bases). The CDR3 sequence is 14 residues long. Germline values: CDR1 MRHNA, CDR2 SNTAGT. Deletions cut 2 bases from V and 9 bases from J, with 14 bases between. CDR3 in amino acids: CASSDTDSLGEQFF. The CDR3 DNA reads as TGTGCCAGCAGTGACACGGACTCGTTGGGTGAGCAGTTCTTC.

The chain uses TRBV28 and TRBJ1-5; 8 nucleotides line up with TRBD1. The V gene's germline CDR1 is MDHEN and CDR2 SYDVKM. CDR3 length equals 17 residues. V was clipped by 2 bases and J by 0 bases; unmatched bases: 6. This CDR3 reads CASSLPRTGYSNQPQHF. Written as DNA, the CDR3 is TGTGCCAGCAGTTTACCCCGGACAGGGTATAGCAATCAGCCCCAGCATTTT.

V and J are TRBV19 and TRBJ2-3; 8 nucleotides match TRBD2. Germline CDR1 reads LNHDA; CDR2 reads SQIVND (reference sequence). After removal of 3 bases from V and 4 bases from J, the junction contained 12 bases not matched to a gene. The CDR3 has 17 amino acids. This chain's CDR3 is CASSIISKRGPADTQYF. Here the CDR3 DNA reads TGTGCCAGTAGTATTATCTCGAAGCGGGGGCCAGCAGATACGCAGTATTTT.

The genes are TRBV5-6 and TRBJ2-2, with D possibly matching TRBD1 (6 bases). V was shortened by 2 bases and J by 12 bases, with 17 bases between the two germline ends. There are 14 residues in the CDR3. Per germline, CDR1 SGHDT and CDR2 YYEEEE. CDR3 residues: CASSFELQGRKLFF. CDR3 DNA sequence: TGTGCCAGCAGCTTTGAATTACAGGGTCGGAAGCTGTTTTTT.

The chain couples TRBV7-2 to TRBJ2-5; no definite D call. The germline V gene encodes CDR1 SGHTA and CDR2 FQGNSA. This CDR3 has 13 amino acids. Trimming cost V 3 bases and J 7 bases, with 12 bases left between them. The CDR3: CASSLSEWGTQYF. The CDR3 nucleotides are TGTGCCAGCAGCTTGAGCGAGTGGGGGACCCAGTACTTC.

The genes are TRBV30 and TRBJ1-2, with D uncertain. Between the trimmed V and J ends, which lost 5 bases and 8 bases, there was a span of 21 bases. The CDR3 runs to 14 residues. Germline lookup yields CDR1 GTSNPN and CDR2 SVGIG (reference sequence). The CDR3 is CAWDSSGGRKGYTF. As DNA, the CDR3 is TGTGCCTGGGACTCGTCGGGAGGGAGGAAAGGCTACACCTTC.

This clone was seen a few times. The V call is TRBV29-1, the J call TRBJ1-5, with D possibly TRBD1 on 5 matching bases. Germline CDR1 reads SQVTM; CDR2 reads ANQGSEA. The ends were cut back, 4 bases at V and 4 bases at J, with 11 bases in the middle. CDR3 size: 13 residues. The CDR3 reads CSVGGTGNQPQHF. The DNA of the CDR3 is TGCAGCGTTGGGGGGACGGGTAATCAGCCCCAGCATTTT.

The CDR3 loop reads CASRGRDRRYQQHF. CDR3 sequence (DNA): TGTGCCAGCCGAGGCCGGGACAGAAGGTACCAGCAGCATTTT. The rearrangement links TRBV6-1 to TRBJ1-5, with 7 positions matching TRBD1. The junction had 17 bases not matched to a gene; V was cut back by 8 bases and J by 13 bases. Germline values: CDR1 MNHNS, CDR2 SASEGT. The length of the CDR3 is 14 residues.

V is TRBV28 and J is TRBJ2-2, with 14 bases lining up with TRBD2. CDR1 is MDHEN, CDR2 SYDVKM, per germline. This CDR3 is 21 amino acids long. J was trimmed by 4 bases and V by 6 bases; bases with no gene match: 19. The CDR3 sequence is CASSPGLAGGYRAVGTGELFF. In DNA form, the CDR3 reads TGTGCCAGCAGCCCAGGACTAGCGGGAGGTTACAGGGCGGTTGGCACCGGGGAGCTGTTTTTT.